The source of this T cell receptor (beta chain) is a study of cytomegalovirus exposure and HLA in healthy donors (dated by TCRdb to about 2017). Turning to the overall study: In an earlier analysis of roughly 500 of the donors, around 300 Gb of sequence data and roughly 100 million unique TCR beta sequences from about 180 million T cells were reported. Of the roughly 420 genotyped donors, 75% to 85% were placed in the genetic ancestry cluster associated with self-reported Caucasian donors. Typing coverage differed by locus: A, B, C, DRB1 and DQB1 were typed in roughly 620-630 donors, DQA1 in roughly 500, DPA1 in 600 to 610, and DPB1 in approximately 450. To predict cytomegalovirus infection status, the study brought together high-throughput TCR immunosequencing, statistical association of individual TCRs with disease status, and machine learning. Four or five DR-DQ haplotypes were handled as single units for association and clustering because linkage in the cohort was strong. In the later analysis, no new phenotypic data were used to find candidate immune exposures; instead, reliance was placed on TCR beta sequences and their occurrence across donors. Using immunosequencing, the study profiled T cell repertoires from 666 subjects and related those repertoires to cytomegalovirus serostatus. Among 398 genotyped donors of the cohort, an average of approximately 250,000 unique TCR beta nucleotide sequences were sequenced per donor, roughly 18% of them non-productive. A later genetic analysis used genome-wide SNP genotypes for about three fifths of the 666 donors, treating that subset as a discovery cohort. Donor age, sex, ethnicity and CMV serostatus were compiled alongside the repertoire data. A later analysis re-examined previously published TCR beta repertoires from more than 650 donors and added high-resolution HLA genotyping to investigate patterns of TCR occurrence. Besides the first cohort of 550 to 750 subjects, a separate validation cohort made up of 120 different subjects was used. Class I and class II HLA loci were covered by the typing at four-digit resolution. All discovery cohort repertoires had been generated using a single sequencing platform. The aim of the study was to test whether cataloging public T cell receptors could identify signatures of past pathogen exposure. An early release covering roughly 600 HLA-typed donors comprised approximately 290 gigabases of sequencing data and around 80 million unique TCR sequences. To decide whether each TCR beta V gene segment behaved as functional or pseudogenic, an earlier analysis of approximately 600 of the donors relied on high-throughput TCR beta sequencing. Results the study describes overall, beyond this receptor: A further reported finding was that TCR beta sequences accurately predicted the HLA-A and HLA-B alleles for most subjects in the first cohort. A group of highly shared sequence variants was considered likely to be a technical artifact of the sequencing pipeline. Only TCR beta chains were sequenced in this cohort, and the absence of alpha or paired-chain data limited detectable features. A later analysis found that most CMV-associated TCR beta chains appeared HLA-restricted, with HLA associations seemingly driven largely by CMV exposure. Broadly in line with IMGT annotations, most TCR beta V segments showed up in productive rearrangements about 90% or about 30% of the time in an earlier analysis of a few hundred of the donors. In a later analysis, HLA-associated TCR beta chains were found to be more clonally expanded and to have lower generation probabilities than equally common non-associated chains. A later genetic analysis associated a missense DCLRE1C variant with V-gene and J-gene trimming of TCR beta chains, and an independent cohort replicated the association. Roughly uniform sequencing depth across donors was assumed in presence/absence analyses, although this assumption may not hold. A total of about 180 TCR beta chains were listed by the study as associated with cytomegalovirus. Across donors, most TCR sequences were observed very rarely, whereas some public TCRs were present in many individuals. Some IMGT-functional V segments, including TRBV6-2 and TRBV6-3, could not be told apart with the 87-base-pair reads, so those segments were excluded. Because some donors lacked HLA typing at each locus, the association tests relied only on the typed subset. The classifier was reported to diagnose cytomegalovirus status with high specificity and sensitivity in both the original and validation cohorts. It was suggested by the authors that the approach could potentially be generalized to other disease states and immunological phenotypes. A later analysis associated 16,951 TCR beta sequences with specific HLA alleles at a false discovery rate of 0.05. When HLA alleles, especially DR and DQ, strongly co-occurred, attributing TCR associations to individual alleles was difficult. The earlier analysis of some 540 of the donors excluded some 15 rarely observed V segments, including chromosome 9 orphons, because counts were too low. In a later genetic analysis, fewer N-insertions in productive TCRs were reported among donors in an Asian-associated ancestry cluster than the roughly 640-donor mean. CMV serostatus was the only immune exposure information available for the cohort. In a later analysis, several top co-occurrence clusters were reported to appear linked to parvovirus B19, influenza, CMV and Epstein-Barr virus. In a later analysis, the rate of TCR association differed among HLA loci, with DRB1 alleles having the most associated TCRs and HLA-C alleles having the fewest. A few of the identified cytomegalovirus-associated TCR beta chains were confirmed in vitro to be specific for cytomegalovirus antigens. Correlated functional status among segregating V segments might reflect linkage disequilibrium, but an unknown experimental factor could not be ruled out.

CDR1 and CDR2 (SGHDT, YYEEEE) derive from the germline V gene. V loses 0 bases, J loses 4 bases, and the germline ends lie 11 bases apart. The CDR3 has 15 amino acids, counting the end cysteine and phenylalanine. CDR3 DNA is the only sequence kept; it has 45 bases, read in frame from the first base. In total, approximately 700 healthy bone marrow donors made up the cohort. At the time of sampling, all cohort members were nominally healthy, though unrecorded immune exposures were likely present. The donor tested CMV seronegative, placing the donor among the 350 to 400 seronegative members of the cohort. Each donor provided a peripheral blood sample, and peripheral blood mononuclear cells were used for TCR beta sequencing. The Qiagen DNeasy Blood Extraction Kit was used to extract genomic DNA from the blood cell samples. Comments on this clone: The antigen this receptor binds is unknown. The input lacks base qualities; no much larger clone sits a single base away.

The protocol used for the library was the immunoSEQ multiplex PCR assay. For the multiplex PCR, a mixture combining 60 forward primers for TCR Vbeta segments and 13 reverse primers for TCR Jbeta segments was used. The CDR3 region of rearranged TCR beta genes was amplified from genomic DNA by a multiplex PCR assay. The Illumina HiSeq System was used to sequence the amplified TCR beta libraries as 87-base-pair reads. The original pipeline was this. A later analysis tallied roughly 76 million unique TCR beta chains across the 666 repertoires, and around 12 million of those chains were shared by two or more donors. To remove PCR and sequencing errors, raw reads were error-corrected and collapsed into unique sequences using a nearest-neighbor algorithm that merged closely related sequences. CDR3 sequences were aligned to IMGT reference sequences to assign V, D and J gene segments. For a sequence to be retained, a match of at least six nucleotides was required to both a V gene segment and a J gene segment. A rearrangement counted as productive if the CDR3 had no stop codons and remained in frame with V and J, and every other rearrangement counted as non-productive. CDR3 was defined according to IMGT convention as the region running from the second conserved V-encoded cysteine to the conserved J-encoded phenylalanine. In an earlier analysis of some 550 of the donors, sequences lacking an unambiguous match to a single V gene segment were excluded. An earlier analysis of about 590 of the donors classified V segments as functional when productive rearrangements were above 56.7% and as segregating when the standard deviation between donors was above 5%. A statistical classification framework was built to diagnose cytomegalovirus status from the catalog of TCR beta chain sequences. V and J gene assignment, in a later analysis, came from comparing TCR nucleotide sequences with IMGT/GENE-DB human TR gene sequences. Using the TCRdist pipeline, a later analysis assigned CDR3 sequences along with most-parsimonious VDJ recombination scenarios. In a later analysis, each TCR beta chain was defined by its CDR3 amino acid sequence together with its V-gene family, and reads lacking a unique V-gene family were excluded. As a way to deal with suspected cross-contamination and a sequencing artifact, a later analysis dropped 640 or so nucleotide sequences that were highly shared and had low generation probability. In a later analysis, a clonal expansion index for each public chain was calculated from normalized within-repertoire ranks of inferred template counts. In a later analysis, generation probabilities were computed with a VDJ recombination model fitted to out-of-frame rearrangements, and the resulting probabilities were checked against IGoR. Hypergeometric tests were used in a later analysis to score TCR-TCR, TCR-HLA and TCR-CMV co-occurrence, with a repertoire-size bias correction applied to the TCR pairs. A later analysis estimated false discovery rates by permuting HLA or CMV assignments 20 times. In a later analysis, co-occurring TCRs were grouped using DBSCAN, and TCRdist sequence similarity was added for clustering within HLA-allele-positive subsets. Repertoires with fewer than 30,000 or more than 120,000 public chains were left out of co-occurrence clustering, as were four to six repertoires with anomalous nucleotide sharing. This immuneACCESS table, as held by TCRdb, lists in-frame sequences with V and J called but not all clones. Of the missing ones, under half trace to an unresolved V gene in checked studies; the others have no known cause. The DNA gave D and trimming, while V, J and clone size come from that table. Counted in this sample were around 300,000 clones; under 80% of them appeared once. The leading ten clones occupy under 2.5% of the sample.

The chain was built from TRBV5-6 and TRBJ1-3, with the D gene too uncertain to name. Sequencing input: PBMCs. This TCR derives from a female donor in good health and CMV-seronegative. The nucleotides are TGTGCCAGCAGCTTGGATAGCAAGGCGGGAAACACCATATATTTT. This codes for CASSLDSKAGNTIYF.